One sample yielded the 9 T cell receptor beta chains listed below, sequenced in a study of T cell responses to AZD1222 COVID-19 vaccine. Sequenced by immunoSEQ multiplex PCR; TCRdb stores in-frame clones only, minus some. In the table there are 100,000 to 150,000 clones, around 90% of which are singletons. The sequencing used peripheral blood, collected on day 0 of AZD1222 vaccination. The source of these receptors is an adult in good health.

The gene calls are TRBV6-1 and TRBJ1-5; D is unresolved. The germline V and J ends were trimmed by 3 bases and 10 bases, with 10 bases remaining between them. The V gene's germline CDR1 is MNHNS and CDR2 SASEGT. This CDR3 region has 12 residues. This chain's CDR3 is CASSDRRGPQHF. The CDR3 coding sequence is TGTGCCAGCAGTGACAGACGGGGACCCCAGCATTTT.

In its sample, this clone was seen once. J is TRBJ1-1 and V is TRBV7-8; the D gene is possibly TRBD1 (5 bases). Germline-derived CDR1 and CDR2 are SGHVS and FQNEAQ. This CDR3 is built from 16 residues. Trimming shortened V by 1 base and J by 1 base, and 13 bases separated the two germline ends. The CDR3 DNA reads TGTGCCAGCAGCTTAGGGGCGCTGGGGGGGAACACTGAAGCTTTCTTT. Amino acids: CASSLGALGGNTEAFF. Combining the CDR3 with reference TRBV7-8 and TRBJ1-1 gives the whole variable domain GAGVSQSPRYKVAKRGQDVALRCDPISGHVSLFWYQQALGQGPEFLTYFQNEAQLDKSGLPSDRFFAERPEGSVSTLKIQRTQQEDSAVYLCASSLGALGGNTEAFFGQGTRLTVV.

V usage is TRBV4-1 and J usage is TRBJ1-1; a weak D match, TRBD1 (6 bases). CDR3 size: 17 residues. Germline V gene sequence: CDR1 MGHRA, CDR2 YSYEKL. Trimming took off 0 bases at V and 0 bases at J, with 14 bases between the two ends. Here the CDR3 DNA reads TGCGCCAGCAGCCAAGAACGCTCGGGACAACTGAACACTGAAGCTTTCTTT. It translates to CASSQERSGQLNTEAFF.

As concerns this clone: Germline and junction disagree at one end, which may indicate a read error. V is TRBV19 and J is TRBJ2-3; D not certain. CDR3 length equals 12 residues. Germline CDR1 reads LNHDA; CDR2 reads SQIVND (reference sequence). The CDR3 sequence: CASSIDKVMRDF. CDR3 bases: TGTGCCAGTAGTATAGATAAAGTGATGCGCGATTTT.

V is TRBV28 and J is TRBJ2-7; possible D gene TRBD1, 6 bases. There are 14 residues in the CDR3. V gave up 9 bases and J gave up 6 bases, with 21 bases separating them. Germline V lookup: CDR1 MDHEN, CDR2 SYDVKM. CDR3 coding DNA: TGTGCCAGTGGAAATAGGGACACCCTCGGCGAGCAGTACTTC. Translating it yields CASGNRDTLGEQYF.

The rearrangement links TRBV12-3 or TRBV12-4 to TRBJ2-5; D ambiguous. The CDR3 is 13 residues long. V dropped 6 bases and J dropped 9 bases, with 17 bases sitting between them. The CDR3 region has the DNA TGTGCCAGCAGCGTCGAAGCCTACATGGCCCAGTACTTC. Protein: CASSVEAYMAQYF.

CDR3 loop: CASSPSSDYYEQYF. Here the CDR3 DNA reads TGTGCCAGCAGTCCCTCTAGCGACTACTACGAGCAGTACTTC. This sequence joins TRBV27 and TRBJ2-7, with D possibly matching TRBD2 (6 bases). This CDR3 has 14 residues. V was clipped by 5 bases and J by 3 bases, with 14 bases between them. The V gene's germline CDR1 is MNHEY and CDR2 SMNVEV (reference sequence).

V and J are TRBV5-1 and TRBJ2-7; D gene ambiguous. Trimming removed 0 bases at V and 2 bases at J, with 9 bases between. This CDR3 has 14 residues. Looked up from germline, CDR1 is SGHRS and CDR2 is YFSETQ. The CDR3 DNA is TGCGCCAGCAGCTTGGGGCAGGAGACCTACGAGCAGTACTTC. Translation gives CASSLGQETYEQYF. The variable domain in full, completed from reference TRBV5-1 and TRBJ2-7, reads KAGVTQTPRYLIKTRGQQVTLSCSPISGHRSVSWYQQTPGQGLQFLFEYFSETQRNKGNFPGRFSGRQFSNSRSEMNVSTLELGDSALYLCASSLGQETYEQYFGPGTRLTVT.

V and J are TRBV9 and TRBJ2-2, with D tentatively TRBD1 or TRBD2 (5 bases each). The CDR3 runs to 15 residues. In germline, CDR1 is SGDLS, CDR2 YYNGEE. The germline V and J ends were trimmed by 4 bases and 0 bases, with 10 bases remaining between them. The CDR3 DNA is TGTGCCAGCAGCCCCGGGGCGGCGAACACCGGGGAGCTGTTTTTT. Amino acid sequence: CASSPGAANTGELFF. Full variable domain (missing parts from reference TRBV9 and TRBJ2-2): DSGVTQTPKHLITATGQRVTLRCSPRSGDLSVYWYQQSLDQGLQFLIQYYNGEERAKGNILERFSAQQFPDLHSELNLSSLELGDSALYFCASSPGAANTGELFFGEGSRLTVL.